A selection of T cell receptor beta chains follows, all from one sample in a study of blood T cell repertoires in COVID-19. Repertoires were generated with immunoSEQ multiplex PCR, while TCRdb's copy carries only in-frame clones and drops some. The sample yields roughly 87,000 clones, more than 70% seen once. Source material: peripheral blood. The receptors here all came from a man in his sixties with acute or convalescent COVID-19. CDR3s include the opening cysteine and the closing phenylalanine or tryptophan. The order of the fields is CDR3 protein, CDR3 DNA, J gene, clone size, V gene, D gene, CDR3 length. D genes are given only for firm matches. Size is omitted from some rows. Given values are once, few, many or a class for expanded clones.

cdr3_aa: CASGLGLMLNTEAFF; cdr3_nt: TGTGCTAGTGGTTTGGGACTTATGTTGAACACTGAAGCTTTCTTT; j_call: TRBJ1-1; clone_size: once; v_call: TRBV12-5; d_call: .; cdr3_length: 15
cdr3_aa: CASSISGTGASYEQYF; cdr3_nt: TGTGCCAGTAGTATCTCGGGGACAGGGGCATCCTACGAGCAGTACTTC; j_call: TRBJ2-7; clone_size: .; v_call: TRBV19; d_call: TRBD1; cdr3_length: 16
cdr3_aa: CAWSGQGWTEAFF; cdr3_nt: TGTGCCTGGAGCGGACAGGGTTGGACTGAAGCTTTCTTT; j_call: TRBJ1-1; clone_size: .; v_call: TRBV30; d_call: TRBD1; cdr3_length: 13
cdr3_aa: CASRTGGLNTEAFF; cdr3_nt: TGCGCCAGCAGAACAGGGGGCCTGAACACTGAAGCTTTCTTT; j_call: TRBJ1-1; clone_size: .; v_call: TRBV5-1; d_call: TRBD1; cdr3_length: 14
cdr3_aa: CASSLLAPVGVNTGELFF; cdr3_nt: TGTGCCAGCAGCCTACTGGCCCCAGTAGGGGTTAACACCGGGGAGCTGTTTTTT; j_call: TRBJ2-2; clone_size: .; v_call: TRBV7-6; d_call: .; cdr3_length: 18
cdr3_aa: CASSQVFGRADTQYF; cdr3_nt: TGTGCCAGCAGCCAAGTGTTTGGGCGTGCAGATACGCAGTATTTT; j_call: TRBJ2-3; clone_size: once; v_call: TRBV14; d_call: .; cdr3_length: 15
cdr3_aa: CASTVRGRFGELFF; cdr3_nt: TGTGCCAGCACGGTCCGCGGGCGATTCGGGGAGCTGTTTTTT; j_call: TRBJ2-2; clone_size: .; v_call: TRBV6-5; d_call: .; cdr3_length: 14
cdr3_aa: CASSLVGAQETQYF; cdr3_nt: TGCGCCAGCAGCTTGGTGGGGGCCCAAGAGACCCAGTACTTC; j_call: TRBJ2-5; clone_size: .; v_call: TRBV5-1; d_call: .; cdr3_length: 14
cdr3_aa: CASSLIPFGTGLKSGELFF; cdr3_nt: TGTGCCAGCAGCTTAATCCCCTTCGGGACAGGGTTGAAATCCGGGGAGCTGTTTTTT; j_call: TRBJ2-2; clone_size: few; v_call: TRBV7-3; d_call: TRBD1; cdr3_length: 19
cdr3_aa: CASSHPGQGAIGELFF; cdr3_nt: TGTGCCAGCAGCCACCCGGGACAGGGGGCCATCGGGGAGCTGTTTTTT; j_call: TRBJ2-2; clone_size: .; v_call: TRBV4-2; d_call: TRBD1; cdr3_length: 16
cdr3_aa: CASSPNGAANEKLFF; cdr3_nt: TGTGCCAGCTCACCCAATGGGGCGGCTAATGAAAAACTGTTTTTT; j_call: TRBJ1-4; clone_size: .; v_call: TRBV18; d_call: .; cdr3_length: 15
cdr3_aa: CASSQFPGSEQFF; cdr3_nt: TGTGCCAGCAGCCAATTCCCCGGGAGTGAGCAGTTCTTC; j_call: TRBJ2-1; clone_size: .; v_call: TRBV3-1/TRBV3-2; d_call: .; cdr3_length: 13
cdr3_aa: CASSLSGNEGNTIYF; cdr3_nt: TGCGCCAGCAGCTTGTCAGGGAACGAAGGAAACACCATATATTTT; j_call: TRBJ1-3; clone_size: .; v_call: TRBV5-1; d_call: .; cdr3_length: 15
cdr3_aa: CASSYGDRGREKLFF; cdr3_nt: TGTGCCAGCAGTTACGGGGACAGGGGGCGTGAAAAACTGTTTTTT; j_call: TRBJ1-4; clone_size: .; v_call: TRBV6-5; d_call: TRBD1; cdr3_length: 15
cdr3_aa: CASSYIIRSSPEQYF; cdr3_nt: TGTGCCAGCAGTTACATTATAAGGAGCTCCCCCGAGCAGTACTTC; j_call: TRBJ2-7; clone_size: once; v_call: TRBV6-5; d_call: .; cdr3_length: 15
cdr3_aa: CASRRTGDSNQPQHF; cdr3_nt: TGTGCCAGCAGGCGGACAGGGGATAGCAATCAGCCCCAGCATTTT; j_call: TRBJ1-5; clone_size: .; v_call: TRBV7-2; d_call: TRBD1; cdr3_length: 15
cdr3_aa: CASSDSRFTDTQYF; cdr3_nt: TGTGCCAGCAGTGACTCGCGCTTCACAGATACGCAGTATTTT; j_call: TRBJ2-3; clone_size: .; v_call: TRBV6-4; d_call: .; cdr3_length: 14
cdr3_aa: CATQGTGGGDEQFF; cdr3_nt: TGTGCCACCCAGGGGACAGGGGGCGGGGATGAGCAGTTCTTC; j_call: TRBJ2-1; clone_size: .; v_call: TRBV6-5; d_call: TRBD1; cdr3_length: 14
cdr3_aa: CASRGGTYEQYF; cdr3_nt: TGTGCCAGCAGGGGGGGGACCTACGAGCAGTACTTC; j_call: TRBJ2-7; clone_size: .; v_call: TRBV2; d_call: TRBD2; cdr3_length: 12
cdr3_aa: CASSPTGAVDEQFF; cdr3_nt: TGTGCCAGCAGTCCGACAGGGGCAGTGGATGAGCAGTTCTTC; j_call: TRBJ2-1; clone_size: .; v_call: TRBV6-5; d_call: TRBD1; cdr3_length: 14
cdr3_aa: CAISPGGVSGNTIYF; cdr3_nt: TGTGCCATCAGCCCGGGGGGCGTCTCTGGAAACACCATATATTTT; j_call: TRBJ1-3; clone_size: .; v_call: TRBV10-3; d_call: .; cdr3_length: 15
cdr3_aa: CASSHDRYSYEQYF; cdr3_nt: TGTGCCAGCAGCCACGACAGGTACTCCTACGAGCAGTACTTC; j_call: TRBJ2-7; clone_size: .; v_call: TRBV5-4; d_call: .; cdr3_length: 14
cdr3_aa: CASSLRELALIHEQYF; cdr3_nt: TGTGCCAGCAGCTTGCGAGAACTAGCGTTAATCCACGAGCAGTACTTC; j_call: TRBJ2-7; clone_size: .; v_call: TRBV5-6; d_call: TRBD2; cdr3_length: 16
cdr3_aa: CASSQDQGKETQYF; cdr3_nt: TGTGCCAGCAGCCAAGATCAGGGAAAAGAGACCCAGTACTTC; j_call: TRBJ2-5; clone_size: .; v_call: TRBV3-1/TRBV3-2; d_call: .; cdr3_length: 14
cdr3_aa: CASSWGGYNEQFF; cdr3_nt: TGTGCCAGCAGTTGGGGGGGATACAATGAGCAGTTCTTC; j_call: TRBJ2-1; clone_size: .; v_call: TRBV12-3/TRBV12-4; d_call: TRBD2; cdr3_length: 13
cdr3_aa: CASSYSTLGANEKLFF; cdr3_nt: TGTGCCAGCAGTTACTCGACTCTCGGTGCTAATGAAAAACTGTTTTTT; j_call: TRBJ1-4; clone_size: .; v_call: TRBV6-2/TRBV6-3; d_call: .; cdr3_length: 16
cdr3_aa: CASSQETTAANTGELFF; cdr3_nt: TGTGCCAGCAGCCAAGAAACCACAGCGGCAAACACCGGGGAGCTGTTTTTT; j_call: TRBJ2-2; clone_size: .; v_call: TRBV4-2; d_call: .; cdr3_length: 17
cdr3_aa: CASSLEEGDGYTF; cdr3_nt: TGTGCCAGCAGTTTAGAGGAGGGAGATGGCTACACCTTC; j_call: TRBJ1-2; clone_size: .; v_call: TRBV12-3/TRBV12-4; d_call: .; cdr3_length: 13
cdr3_aa: CASRYRDIVTGELFF; cdr3_nt: TGTGCCAGCAGGTACCGGGACATAGTCACCGGGGAGCTGTTTTTT; j_call: TRBJ2-2; clone_size: .; v_call: TRBV28; d_call: .; cdr3_length: 15
cdr3_aa: CASSSGLAGDRREQFF; cdr3_nt: TGTGCCAGCAGCTCGGGACTAGCGGGAGATCGGCGTGAGCAGTTCTTC; j_call: TRBJ2-1; clone_size: .; v_call: TRBV7-7; d_call: TRBD2; cdr3_length: 16
cdr3_aa: CASSQEGQVLYEQYF; cdr3_nt: TGCGCCAGCAGCCAGGAGGGACAGGTCCTCTACGAGCAGTACTTC; j_call: TRBJ2-7; clone_size: .; v_call: TRBV4-1; d_call: TRBD1; cdr3_length: 15
cdr3_aa: CASSSLTGDGNTIYF; cdr3_nt: TGTGCCAGCTCTTCTCTCACGGGGGATGGAAACACCATATATTTT; j_call: TRBJ1-3; clone_size: .; v_call: TRBV6-6; d_call: .; cdr3_length: 15
cdr3_aa: CSAGGVRPTDTQYF; cdr3_nt: TGCAGTGCTGGTGGGGTCAGGCCCACAGATACGCAGTATTTT; j_call: TRBJ2-3; clone_size: .; v_call: TRBV20-1; d_call: .; cdr3_length: 14
cdr3_aa: CASTEGFGNTEAFF; cdr3_nt: TGCGCCAGCACCGAGGGATTTGGGAACACTGAAGCTTTCTTT; j_call: TRBJ1-1; clone_size: .; v_call: TRBV5-1; d_call: .; cdr3_length: 14
cdr3_aa: CASSRTGFGEKLFF; cdr3_nt: TGTGCCAGCAGCCGGACAGGGTTCGGAGAAAAACTGTTTTTT; j_call: TRBJ1-4; clone_size: once; v_call: TRBV7-9; d_call: TRBD1; cdr3_length: 14
cdr3_aa: CASSFGGSGYTF; cdr3_nt: TGTGCCAGCAGTTTCGGGGGAAGTGGCTACACCTTC; j_call: TRBJ1-2; clone_size: .; v_call: TRBV6-2/TRBV6-3; d_call: .; cdr3_length: 12
cdr3_aa: CASSLEGRETQYF; cdr3_nt: TGCGCCAGCAGCTTGGAAGGGAGGGAGACCCAGTACTTC; j_call: TRBJ2-5; clone_size: .; v_call: TRBV5-1; d_call: .; cdr3_length: 13
cdr3_aa: CASSLAPGGSEEQYF; cdr3_nt: TGCGCCAGCAGCTTGGCCCCAGGGGGGTCAGAAGAGCAGTACTTC; j_call: TRBJ2-7; clone_size: .; v_call: TRBV5-1; d_call: .; cdr3_length: 15
cdr3_aa: CSVEPGGNEQYF; cdr3_nt: TGCAGCGTTGAGCCAGGGGGCAACGAGCAGTACTTC; j_call: TRBJ2-7; clone_size: .; v_call: TRBV29-1; d_call: TRBD1; cdr3_length: 12
cdr3_aa: CASRPTGFDSNEQFF; cdr3_nt: TGTGCCAGCAGGCCTACAGGGTTCGATTCCAATGAGCAGTTCTTC; j_call: TRBJ2-1; clone_size: .; v_call: TRBV2; d_call: .; cdr3_length: 15
cdr3_aa: CASRPRDFTYNEQFF; cdr3_nt: TGTGCCAGCAGGCCCCGGGACTTTACCTACAATGAGCAGTTCTTC; j_call: TRBJ2-1; clone_size: once; v_call: TRBV27; d_call: .; cdr3_length: 15
cdr3_aa: CATSAVRTEKQYF; cdr3_nt: TGTGCCACCTCAGCAGTCCGGACAGAGAAGCAGTACTTC; j_call: TRBJ2-7; clone_size: .; v_call: TRBV15; d_call: .; cdr3_length: 13
cdr3_aa: CANHRGSYEQYF; cdr3_nt: TGTGCCAACCACAGGGGGAGTTACGAGCAGTACTTC; j_call: TRBJ2-7; clone_size: .; v_call: TRBV27; d_call: TRBD1; cdr3_length: 12
cdr3_aa: CASSPRGQGLANEKLFF; cdr3_nt: TGTGCCAGCAGCCCCCGAGGACAGGGGTTGGCTAATGAAAAACTGTTTTTT; j_call: TRBJ1-4; clone_size: .; v_call: TRBV7-2; d_call: TRBD1; cdr3_length: 17
cdr3_aa: CASSPRGQGGEAFF; cdr3_nt: TGTGCCAGCAGCCCCCGTGGTCAGGGGGGTGAAGCTTTCTTT; j_call: TRBJ1-1; clone_size: .; v_call: TRBV5-4; d_call: TRBD1; cdr3_length: 14
cdr3_aa: CASSPRQGAKYEQYF; cdr3_nt: TGTGCCAGCTCGCCAAGACAGGGGGCTAAATACGAGCAGTACTTC; j_call: TRBJ2-7; clone_size: .; v_call: TRBV18; d_call: TRBD1; cdr3_length: 15
cdr3_aa: CASSYGQAQNQPQHF; cdr3_nt: TGTGCCAGCAGTTACGGACAGGCCCAAAATCAGCCCCAGCATTTT; j_call: TRBJ1-5; clone_size: .; v_call: TRBV6-6; d_call: TRBD1; cdr3_length: 15
cdr3_aa: CASSSLNSGEQYF; cdr3_nt: TGCGCCAGCAGCTCGCTAAACTCGGGGGAGCAGTACTTC; j_call: TRBJ2-7; clone_size: .; v_call: TRBV5-1; d_call: .; cdr3_length: 13
cdr3_aa: CASSPMGQGNEKLFF; cdr3_nt: TGTGCCAGCAGTCCCATGGGACAGGGAAATGAAAAACTGTTTTTT; j_call: TRBJ1-4; clone_size: .; v_call: TRBV6-5; d_call: TRBD1; cdr3_length: 15
cdr3_aa: CASSAVPGLAENEQFF; cdr3_nt: TGTGCCAGCAGCGCAGTTCCGGGACTAGCGGAAAATGAGCAGTTCTTC; j_call: TRBJ2-1; clone_size: .; v_call: TRBV7-9; d_call: TRBD2; cdr3_length: 16
cdr3_aa: CASSFPGENTEAFF; cdr3_nt: TGCGCCAGCAGTTTCCCAGGGGAGAACACTGAAGCTTTCTTT; j_call: TRBJ1-1; clone_size: .; v_call: TRBV10-2; d_call: .; cdr3_length: 14
cdr3_aa: CASSVDQLALYTGELFF; cdr3_nt: TGTGCCAGCAGCGTAGACCAACTAGCCTTATACACCGGGGAGCTGTTTTTT; j_call: TRBJ2-2; clone_size: .; v_call: TRBV9; d_call: .; cdr3_length: 17
cdr3_aa: CSASWGTDEKLFF; cdr3_nt: TGCAGTGCTAGTTGGGGGACAGACGAAAAACTGTTTTTT; j_call: TRBJ1-4; clone_size: .; v_call: TRBV20-1; d_call: TRBD1; cdr3_length: 13